The 22 T cell receptor beta chains given below trace back to one sample, sequenced in a study of OX40 agonist ivuxolimab in advanced cancers. Sequenced by immunoSEQ multiplex PCR; TCRdb stores in-frame clones only, minus some. The sample lists tens of thousands of clones; about 94% were seen once. Here the sequenced sample was CD4+ or CD8+ T cells sorted from blood, taken in a trial of the OX40 agonist ivuxolimab. These receptors were taken from an adult with an advanced solid tumor such as melanoma, head and neck, liver or kidney cancer.

V and J are TRBV19 and TRBJ1-5; 8 bases agree with TRBD1. The junction had 4 bases not matched to a gene; V was cut back by 2 bases and J by 4 bases. Per the germline V gene, CDR1 is LNHDA and CDR2 is SQIVND (reference sequence). CDR3 size: 15 residues. CDR3 nucleotides: TGTGCCAGTAGTATATACAGGACAGGGAATCAGCCCCAGCATTTT. Translated: CASSIYRTGNQPQHF.

As concerns this clone: In the same sample, other DNA sequences code for this CDR3. The V gene is TRBV27, the J gene TRBJ2-1; 11 bases are a match to TRBD2. This CDR3 spans 15 amino acids. Per the germline V gene, CDR1 is MNHEY and CDR2 is SMNVEV (reference sequence). V dropped 4 bases and J dropped 3; count of bases not matched to a gene: 2. This chain's CDR3 is CASSSGTSGYNEQFF. In nucleotides, the CDR3 is TGTGCCAGCAGTTCCGGGACTAGCGGCTACAATGAGCAGTTCTTC.

This CDR3 is CASSLWQGQETQYF. DNA for the CDR3: TGTGCCAGCAGTTTATGGCAAGGCCAAGAGACCCAGTACTTC. The chain combines TRBV27 with TRBJ2-5; D is unresolved. The V and J ends lost 1 base and 1 base respectively, with 7 bases between them. Germline assignment: CDR1 MNHEY and CDR2 SMNVEV (reference sequence). CDR3 length: 14 residues.

The CDR3 bases are TGTGCCAGCCAATTTTTGGGTGAGCAGTTCTTC. Its translation is CASQFLGEQFF. V and J are TRBV6-5 and TRBJ2-1; no definite D call. The CDR3 has 11 amino acids. Trimming left V 8 bases short and J 9 bases short, with 11 bases between. Germline V gene data show CDR1 as MNHEY and CDR2 as SVGAGI.

The V gene is TRBV6-6, the J gene TRBJ1-5; TRBD1 is a possible D gene (5 bases). CDR1 is MNHNY and CDR2 is SVGAGI in the germline V gene (reference sequence). The CDR3 has 16 residues. Trimming shortened V by 2 bases and J by 0 bases, and 11 bases separated the two germline ends. CDR3 nucleotide sequence: TGTGCCAGCAGTTACCCTAACAGGTATAGCAATCAGCCCCAGCATTTT. Its translation: CASSYPNRYSNQPQHF.

The chain uses TRBV21-1 and TRBJ1-1; the table's D call TRBD1 went unverified against the DNA. TRBV21-1 is assigned pseudogene status. This CDR3 has 16 amino acids. The CDR3 DNA is TGTGCCAGCTCTAAAAGGAGATCAGGGCATAACACTGAAGCTTTCTTT. It is translated as CASSKRRSGHNTEAFF.

The count of this clone is one. The chain employs TRBV7-8 and TRBJ1-4; 9 bases agree with TRBD1. The CDR3 loop spans 16 amino acids. V was pared by 3 bases and J by 6 bases, with 8 bases of the junction left unmatched. Germline CDR1 and CDR2: SGHVS and FQNEAQ. The DNA of the CDR3 is TGTGCCAGCAGCTTCGACCTGACAGGGGGTTATGAAAAACTGTTTTTT. This codes for CASSFDLTGGYEKLFF.

The gene calls are TRBV19 and TRBJ1-5, with TRBD1 as a possible D gene (5 bases). Germline V gene sequence: CDR1 LNHDA, CDR2 SQIVND (reference sequence). V was trimmed by 3 bases and J by 0 bases, leaving 15 bases between them. The CDR3 sequence is 17 residues long. The CDR3 region has the DNA TGTGCCAGTAGTATTCGGGGGGGGAGATATAGCAATCAGCCCCAGCATTTT. It codes for CASSIRGGRYSNQPQHF.

The gene calls are TRBV6-5 and TRBJ2-7; 9 nucleotides agree with TRBD2. Unmatched junction bases numbered 10, after V lost 6 bases and J lost 4 bases. The CDR3 runs to 15 residues. Germline lookup yields CDR1 MNHEY and CDR2 SVGAGI. CDR3 nucleotide sequence: TGTGCCAGCAGGGGGATACTAGCGGGTAAATACGAGCAGTACTTC. Protein: CASRGILAGKYEQYF.

The sample holds one count of this clone. The rearrangement links TRBV7-8 to TRBJ2-7; possible D gene TRBD2, 5 bases. Germline CDR1 is SGHVS and CDR2 is FQNEAQ. The V and J ends lost 0 bases and 4 bases respectively, with 13 bases between them. CDR3 length: 15 amino acids. CDR3 DNA sequence: TGTGCCAGCAGCTTAGCTTCGGGGTGGGAGTACGAGCAGTACTTC. Protein sequence: CASSLASGWEYEQYF.

The chain links TRBV4-2 to TRBJ2-2, with D possibly being TRBD1 or TRBD2 (5 bases each). This CDR3 contains 18 residues. Germline V CDR1 and CDR2: LGHNA, YNFKEQ. Trimming took 0 bases from V and 2 from J, leaving 16 bases between them. The CDR3: CASSQDAGTSLNTGELFF. The CDR3 DNA reads as TGTGCCAGCAGCCAAGATGCCGGGACGTCCCTTAACACCGGGGAGCTGTTTTTT.

This chain uses TRBV7-8 with TRBJ2-1, with D perhaps matching TRBD1 or TRBD2 (5 bases each). This CDR3 is 15 amino acids long. V was clipped by 5 bases and J by 6 bases, with 17 bases between them. Per the germline V gene, CDR1 is SGHVS and CDR2 is FQNEAQ. The CDR3 sequence: CASSTPGHSSNEQFF. As DNA, the CDR3 is TGTGCCAGCAGCACCCCGGGGCATAGCTCCAATGAGCAGTTCTTC.

This clone came up once. The V gene is TRBV5-6, the J gene TRBJ2-7; D is unresolved. This CDR3 is 15 amino acids long. Between the trimmed V and J ends, which lost 4 bases and 3 bases, there was a span of 17 bases. Germline values: CDR1 SGHDT, CDR2 YYEEEE. The CDR3 DNA reads TGTGCCAGCAGCACCCTCGAGGAAGGCGGCTACGAGCAGTACTTC. This codes for CASSTLEEGGYEQYF.

This chain joins TRBV11-2 and TRBJ1-2; D perhaps matches TRBD1 (5 bases). This CDR3 is 14 amino acids long. Germline values: CDR1 SGHAT, CDR2 FQNNGV. Deletions cut 4 bases from V and 0 bases from J, with 9 bases between. CDR3 sequence (DNA): TGTGCCAGCAGCTACGGGGCTTCTAACTATGGCTACACCTTC. Translation: CASSYGASNYGYTF.

The gene calls are TRBV30 and TRBJ2-1; TRBD1 might be the D (6 bases). The germline V and J ends were trimmed by 2 bases and 4 bases, with 9 bases remaining between them. The CDR3 is 13 amino acids. Germline CDR1 reads GTSNPN; CDR2 reads SVGIG (reference sequence). CDR3 bases: TGTGCCTGGAGTCTAGGGGGATACAATGAGCAGTTCTTC. It specifies CAWSLGGYNEQFF.

The gene calls are TRBV27 and TRBJ2-2; TRBD1 matches at 9 bases. Germline CDR1 MNHEY, CDR2 SMNVEV (reference sequence). The CDR3 consists of 15 residues. After removal of 6 bases from V and 5 bases from J, the junction contained 7 bases not matched to a gene. CDR3 region: CASRQAGTGTGELFF. The CDR3 DNA follows: TGTGCCAGCAGGCAAGCCGGGACAGGGACCGGGGAGCTGTTTTTT.

The V and J genes are TRBV9 and TRBJ2-2; D ambiguous. V was shortened by 4 bases and J by 4 bases, with 17 bases between the two germline ends. CDR1 and CDR2 (germline): SGDLS, YYNGEE. This CDR3 is built from 16 residues. The CDR3 is CASSPRIGRLTGELFF. In DNA, the CDR3 is TGTGCCAGCAGCCCAAGGATAGGCAGACTCACCGGGGAGCTGTTTTTT.

This chain uses TRBV5-6 with TRBJ2-7; D may be TRBD1 (6 bases). Looked up from germline, CDR1 is SGHDT and CDR2 is YYEEEE. This CDR3 contains 13 residues. Trimming stripped 4 bases from V and 5 bases from J, with 13 bases between. The CDR3 coding sequence is TGTGCCAGCAGCGCAGGGGTGGGTGACGAGCAGTACTTC. Amino acid sequence: CASSAGVGDEQYF.

The chain uses TRBV5-6 and TRBJ2-3; D may match TRBD1 or TRBD2 (5 bases each). This CDR3 comprises 13 residues. CDR1 and CDR2 (germline): SGHDT, YYEEEE. V was cut by 8 bases and J by 0 bases, with 10 bases left in between. CDR3 region: CASVGASTDTQYF. As DNA, the CDR3 is TGTGCCAGTGTCGGGGCTAGCACAGATACGCAGTATTTT.

The J gene is TRBJ2-7, the V gene TRBV13, with TRBD2 as a possible D gene (5 bases). V gave up 5 bases and J gave up 4 bases, with 12 bases separating them. The CDR3 spans 13 residues. Germline V CDR1 and CDR2: PRHDT, FYEKMQ (reference sequence). DNA for the CDR3: TGTGCCAGCAGCCCCGGGTCGGGGTACGAGCAGTACTTC. Its protein product is CASSPGSGYEQYF. The variable domain in full, completed from reference TRBV13 and TRBJ2-7, reads AAGVIQSPRHLIKEKRETATLKCYPIPRHDTVYWYQQGPGQDPQFLISFYEKMQSDKGSIPDRFSAQQFSDYHSELNMSSLELGDSALYFCASSPGSGYEQYFGPGTRLTVT.

This chain links TRBV30 with TRBJ2-7; D remains unclear. Trimming stripped 2 bases from V and 3 bases from J, with 8 bases between. The germline gives CDR1 GTSNPN, CDR2 SVGIG (reference sequence). The CDR3 covers 12 residues. The CDR3 DNA reads TGTGCCTGGAGTTCAGACGTCTACGAGCAGTACTTC. It translates to CAWSSDVYEQYF.

V and J are TRBV7-2 and TRBJ1-5, with D unresolved. The V end lost 5 bases, the J end lost 0 bases, and 11 bases lay between the germline ends. This CDR3 is 15 amino acids long. CDR1 is SGHTA, CDR2 FQGNSA, per germline. The CDR3 DNA follows: TGTGCCAGCAGCCCACTGCATTATAGCAATCAGCCCCAGCATTTT. Amino acid sequence: CASSPLHYSNQPQHF.